This TCR beta chain was identified in a study of cytomegalovirus exposure and HLA in healthy donors. Whole-study results and caveats: Some TCR beta chains (164 of them) were listed as cytomegalovirus-associated. TCR sequences were mostly rare, though some public TCRs occurred in many donors.

Assay: immunoSEQ multiplex PCR; the TCRdb copy retains only in-frame clones and omits some. This sample has under 250,000 clones, with roughly 85% found just once. Germline CDR1 is LNHDA and CDR2 is SQIVND (reference sequence). V was clipped by 6 bases and J by 5 bases, with 7 bases between them. CDR3 length equals 12 residues. On this clone itself: Its antigen is undetermined.

This rearrangement joins TRBV19 to TRBJ2-2; the D is unclear. The origin of this receptor is a woman aged 18-29 years in good health and CMV-seronegative. Sequences were obtained from PBMCs. CDR3 sequence (DNA): TGTGCCAGTAGCCCAGGAACCGGGGAGCTGTTTTTT. Translation gives CASSPGTGELFF.